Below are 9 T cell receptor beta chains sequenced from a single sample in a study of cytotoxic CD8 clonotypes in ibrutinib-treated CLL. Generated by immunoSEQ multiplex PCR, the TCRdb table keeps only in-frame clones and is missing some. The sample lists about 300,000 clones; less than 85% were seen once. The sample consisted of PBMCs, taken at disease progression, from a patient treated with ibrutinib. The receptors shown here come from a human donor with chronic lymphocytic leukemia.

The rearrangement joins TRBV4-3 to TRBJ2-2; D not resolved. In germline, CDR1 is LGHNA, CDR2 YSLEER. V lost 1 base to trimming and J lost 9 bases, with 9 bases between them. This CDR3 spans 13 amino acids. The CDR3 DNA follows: TGCGCCAGCAGCCAAGCCCGGAGTAGGGAGCTGTTTTTT. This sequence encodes CASSQARSRELFF.

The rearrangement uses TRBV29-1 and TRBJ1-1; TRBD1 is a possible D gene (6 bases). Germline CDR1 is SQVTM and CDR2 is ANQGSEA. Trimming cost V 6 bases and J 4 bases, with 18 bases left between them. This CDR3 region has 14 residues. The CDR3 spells CSVLPQGFGTEAFF. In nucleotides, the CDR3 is TGCAGCGTCCTACCTCAGGGGTTTGGCACTGAAGCTTTCTTT. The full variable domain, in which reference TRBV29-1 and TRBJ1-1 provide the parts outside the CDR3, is SAVISQKPSRDICQRGTSLTIQCQVDSQVTMMFWYRQQPGQSLTLIATANQGSEATYESGFVIDKFPISRPNLTFSTLTVSNMSPEDSSIYLCSVLPQGFGTEAFFGQGTRLTVV.

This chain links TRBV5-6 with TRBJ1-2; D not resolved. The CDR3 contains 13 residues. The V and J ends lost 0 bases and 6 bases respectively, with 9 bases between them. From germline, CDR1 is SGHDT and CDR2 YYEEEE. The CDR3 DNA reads TGTGCCAGCAGCTTGGTTGCGGGGAATGGCTACACCTTC. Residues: CASSLVAGNGYTF.

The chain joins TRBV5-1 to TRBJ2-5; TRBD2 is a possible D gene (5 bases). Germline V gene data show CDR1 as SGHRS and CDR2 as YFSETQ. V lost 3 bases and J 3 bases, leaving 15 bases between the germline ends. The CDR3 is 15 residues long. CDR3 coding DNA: TGCGCCAGCAGCTCCCCACTAGGGAGTAAAGAGACCCAGTACTTC. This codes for CASSSPLGSKETQYF.

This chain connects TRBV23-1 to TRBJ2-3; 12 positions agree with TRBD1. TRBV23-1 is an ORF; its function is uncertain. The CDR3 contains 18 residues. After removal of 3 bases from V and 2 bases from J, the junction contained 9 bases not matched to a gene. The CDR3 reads CASSQGPRDRGPTDTQYF. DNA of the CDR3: TGCGCCAGCAGTCAGGGTCCGCGGGACAGGGGGCCCACAGATACGCAGTATTTT.

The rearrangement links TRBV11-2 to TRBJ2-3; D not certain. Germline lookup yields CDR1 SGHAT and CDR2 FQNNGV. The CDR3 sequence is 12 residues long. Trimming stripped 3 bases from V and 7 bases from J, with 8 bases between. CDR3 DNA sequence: TGTGCCAGCAGCTTCACGATCAATACGCAGTATTTT. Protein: CASSFTINTQYF.

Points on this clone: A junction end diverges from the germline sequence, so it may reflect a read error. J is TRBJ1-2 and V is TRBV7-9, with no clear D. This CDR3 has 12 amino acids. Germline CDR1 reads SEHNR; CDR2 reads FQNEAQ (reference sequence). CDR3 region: CASSLTRVSPDF. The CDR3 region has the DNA TGTGCCAGCAGCTTAACGAGGGTTTCCCCCGACTTC.

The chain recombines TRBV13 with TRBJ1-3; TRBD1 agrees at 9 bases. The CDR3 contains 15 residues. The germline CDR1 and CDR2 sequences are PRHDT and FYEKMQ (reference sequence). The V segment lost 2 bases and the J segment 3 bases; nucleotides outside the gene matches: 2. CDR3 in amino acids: CASSLNRGLGNTIYF. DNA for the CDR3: TGTGCCAGCAGCTTAAACAGGGGGCTTGGAAACACCATATATTTT.

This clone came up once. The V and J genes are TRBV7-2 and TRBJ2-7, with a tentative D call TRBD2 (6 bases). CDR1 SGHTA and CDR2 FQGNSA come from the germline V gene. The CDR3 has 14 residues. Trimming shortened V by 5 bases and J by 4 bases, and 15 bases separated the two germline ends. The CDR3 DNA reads TGTGCCAGCAGCGCCCAGACTAGTTCATACGAGCAGTACTTC. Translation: CASSAQTSSYEQYF.